The clone carrying this TCR beta chain has only a few counts. Its antigen is unidentified. TCRdb keeps only in-frame clones here, not all; method: immunoSEQ multiplex PCR. Among thousands of clones listed, about 32% were seen once. The CDR3 loop spans 15 amino acids. The V segment lost 5 bases and the J segment 0 bases; nucleotides outside the gene matches: 5. The germline V gene has CDR1 LNHDA and CDR2 SQIVND (reference sequence). The sample belongs to a study of T cells in localized non-small cell lung cancer. The study's findings and limits: Investigators sequenced only a single tumor region, leaving heterogeneity possible. Density of T cells in blood, when higher, went with longer overall survival. Paired adjacent lung recovered a median around 52 of the top 100 tumor clones.

The TCR sequence derives from a male donor older than 55 with stage II squamous cell lung carcinoma. The sample here was lung tumor tissue, taken before any cancer treatment. The chain couples TRBV19 to TRBJ2-3; TRBD1 aligns across 7 bases. Written as DNA, the CDR3 is TGTGCCAGTAGTTTTGACAGGGCTAGCACAGATACGCAGTATTTT. Translation gives CASSFDRASTDTQYF.